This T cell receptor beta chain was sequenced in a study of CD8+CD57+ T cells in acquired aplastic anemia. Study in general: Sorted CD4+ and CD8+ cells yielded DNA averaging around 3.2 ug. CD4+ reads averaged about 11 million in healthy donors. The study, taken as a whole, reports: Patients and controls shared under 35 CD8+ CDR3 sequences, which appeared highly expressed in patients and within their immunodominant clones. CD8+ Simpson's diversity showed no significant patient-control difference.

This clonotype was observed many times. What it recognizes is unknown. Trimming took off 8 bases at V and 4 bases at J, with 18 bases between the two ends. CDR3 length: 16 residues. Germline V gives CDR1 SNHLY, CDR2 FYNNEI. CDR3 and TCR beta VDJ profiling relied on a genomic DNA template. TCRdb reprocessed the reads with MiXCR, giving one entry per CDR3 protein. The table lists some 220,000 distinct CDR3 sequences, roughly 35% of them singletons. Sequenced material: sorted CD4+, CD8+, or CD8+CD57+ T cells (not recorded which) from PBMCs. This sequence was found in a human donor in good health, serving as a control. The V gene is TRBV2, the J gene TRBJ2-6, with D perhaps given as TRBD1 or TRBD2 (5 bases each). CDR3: CASFRDGLSGANVLTF. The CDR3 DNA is TGTGCCAGCTTTAGGGACGGCCTGTCCGGGGCCAACGTCCTGACTTTC. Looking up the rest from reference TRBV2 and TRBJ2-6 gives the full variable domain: EPEVTQTPSHQVTQMGQEVILRCVPISNHLYFYWYRQILGQKVEFLVSFYNNEISEKSEIFDDQFSVERPDGSNFTLKIRSTKLEDSAMYFCASFRDGLSGANVLTFGAGSRLTVL.